This entry lists 9 T cell receptor beta chains sequenced from one sample in a study of blood T cell repertoires in COVID-19. Data came from immunoSEQ multiplex PCR; TCRdb stores just in-frame clones and leaves some out. Among roughly 45,000 clones listed, 65% to 85% were seen once. Sequencing was carried out using peripheral blood. These receptors were obtained from a man aged 50 to 60 with active COVID-19.

This clone appeared a few times. The chain has TRBV2 and TRBJ1-6; 8 bases map to TRBD1. The CDR3 is 14 amino acids. Trimming cost V 6 bases and J 5 bases; bases outside gene matches: 3. Looked up from germline, CDR1 is SNHLY and CDR2 is FYNNEI. Here the CDR3 reads CASSSDRDNSPLHF. DNA of the CDR3: TGTGCCAGCAGCTCGGACAGGGATAATTCACCCCTCCACTTT.

The rearrangement uses TRBV5-1 and TRBJ2-7; TRBD1 agrees at 9 bases. CDR1 is SGHRS, CDR2 YFSETQ, per germline. There are 15 residues in the CDR3. V lost 4 bases, J lost 5 bases, and 10 bases stayed unmatched. The chain's CDR3 is CASSLQSTGGNEQYF. DNA of the CDR3: TGCGCCAGCAGCCTCCAATCGACAGGGGGGAACGAGCAGTACTTC.

V is TRBV2 and J is TRBJ1-2; weak D call: TRBD1 (6 bases). The V gene lost 3 bases and the J gene lost 5 bases, with 19 bases spanning the gap. CDR3 length: 16 residues. In germline, CDR1 is SNHLY, CDR2 FYNNEI. In DNA form, the CDR3 reads TGTGCCAGCAGTGATCTACCGCAGGGGCGGGTTTATGGCTACACCTTC. Translating gives CASSDLPQGRVYGYTF. Together with reference TRBV2 and TRBJ1-2, the CDR3 gives the full variable domain: EPEVTQTPSHQVTQMGQEVILRCVPISNHLYFYWYRQILGQKVEFLVSFYNNEISEKSEIFDDQFSVERPDGSNFTLKIRSTKLEDSAMYFCASSDLPQGRVYGYTFGSGTRLTVV.

The J gene is TRBJ2-5, the V gene TRBV7-9, with D tentatively TRBD1 (6 bases). V dropped 4 bases and J dropped 5 bases, with 17 bases sitting between them. CDR3 length equals 15 residues. The V gene's germline CDR1 is SEHNR and CDR2 FQNEAQ (reference sequence). CDR3 region: CASSSGWGQGETQYF. The CDR3 DNA reads as TGTGCCAGCAGCTCCGGGTGGGGGCAGGGGGAGACCCAGTACTTC.

The CDR3 spells CASSLEGREWEKLFF. In nucleotides, the CDR3 is TGCGCCAGCAGCTTGGAAGGCAGGGAATGGGAAAAACTGTTTTTT. The chain is built from TRBV5-1 and TRBJ1-4; TRBD1 is a possible D gene (5 bases). Germline-derived CDR1 and CDR2 are SGHRS and YFSETQ. V shed 0 bases and J shed 8 bases, with 14 bases lying between them. CDR3 size: 15 residues. Full variable domain (missing parts from reference TRBV5-1 and TRBJ1-4): KAGVTQTPRYLIKTRGQQVTLSCSPISGHRSVSWYQQTPGQGLQFLFEYFSETQRNKGNFPGRFSGRQFSNSRSEMNVSTLELGDSALYLCASSLEGREWEKLFFGSGTQLSVL.

This clone showed up just a few times. The CDR3 DNA is TGTGCCAGCAGCAGGACAGGGTTGAACACTGAAGCTTTCTTT. Protein sequence: CASSRTGLNTEAFF. The chain is built from TRBV5-4 and TRBJ1-1; 8 bases match TRBD1. V lost 4 bases and J lost 0; bases outside the gene matches: 2. Germline CDR1 SGHNT, CDR2 YYREEE (reference sequence). The CDR3 covers 14 residues.

CDR3 residues: CSVDQGGVWAFF. The CDR3 DNA is TGCAGCGTTGACCAGGGTGGGGTTTGGGCTTTCTTT. The J gene is TRBJ1-1, the V gene TRBV29-1; D is perhaps TRBD1 (5 bases). Germline V gene sequence: CDR1 SQVTM, CDR2 ANQGSEA. The CDR3 sequence is 12 residues long. The germline V and J ends were trimmed by 3 bases and 11 bases, with 16 bases remaining between them.

The chain employs TRBV9 and TRBJ2-1, with TRBD2 matching 7 bases. This CDR3 region has 15 residues. Trimming took 2 bases from V and 0 from J; bases not matched to a gene: 2. Germline CDR1 is SGDLS and CDR2 is YYNGEE. CDR3 sequence: CASSVSGASYNEQFF. CDR3 in DNA: TGTGCCAGCAGCGTGAGCGGGGCCTCCTACAATGAGCAGTTCTTC.

The rearrangement joins TRBV6-1 to TRBJ2-3, with D maybe TRBD2 (7 bases). CDR1 is MNHNS and CDR2 is SASEGT in the germline V gene. The CDR3 consists of 16 residues. The ends were cut back, 1 base at V and 0 bases at J, with 11 bases in the middle. The CDR3 here is CASSEVRGLSTDTQYF. DNA of the CDR3: TGTGCCAGCAGTGAAGTGCGGGGGCTGAGCACAGATACGCAGTATTTT.